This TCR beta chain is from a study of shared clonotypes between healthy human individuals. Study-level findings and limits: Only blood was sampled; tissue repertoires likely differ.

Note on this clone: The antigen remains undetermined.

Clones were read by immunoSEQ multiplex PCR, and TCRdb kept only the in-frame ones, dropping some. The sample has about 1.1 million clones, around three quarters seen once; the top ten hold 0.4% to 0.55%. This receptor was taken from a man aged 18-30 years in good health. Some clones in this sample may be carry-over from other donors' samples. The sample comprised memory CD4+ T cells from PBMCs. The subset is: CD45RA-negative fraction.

The CDR3 is CASSSLPGSGNEKLFF. The DNA of the CDR3 is TGTGCCAGCAGCTCACTCCCCGGGTCAGGGAATGAAAAACTGTTTTTT. The chain couples TRBV7-9 to TRBJ1-4; possibly TRBD1 for D (5 bases). The CDR3 is made up of 16 amino acids. V lost 4 bases to trimming and J lost 5 bases, with 17 bases between them. Germline CDR1 is SEHNR and CDR2 is FQNEAQ (reference sequence).